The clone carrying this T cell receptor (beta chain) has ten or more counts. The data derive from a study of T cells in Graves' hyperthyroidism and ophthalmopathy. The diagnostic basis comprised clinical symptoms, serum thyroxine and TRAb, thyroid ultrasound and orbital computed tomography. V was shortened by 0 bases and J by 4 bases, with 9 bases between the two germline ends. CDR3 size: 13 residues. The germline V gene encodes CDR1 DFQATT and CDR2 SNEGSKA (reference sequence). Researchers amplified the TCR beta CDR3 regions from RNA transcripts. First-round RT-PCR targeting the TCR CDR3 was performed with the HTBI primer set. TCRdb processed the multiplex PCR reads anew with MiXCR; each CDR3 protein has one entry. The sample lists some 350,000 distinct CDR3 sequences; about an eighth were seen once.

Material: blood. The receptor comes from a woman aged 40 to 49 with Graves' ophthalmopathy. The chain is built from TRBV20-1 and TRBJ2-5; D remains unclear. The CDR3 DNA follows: TGCAGTGCTAGAGATTTAGGTTCAGAGACCCAGTACTTC. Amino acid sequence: CSARDLGSETQYF.